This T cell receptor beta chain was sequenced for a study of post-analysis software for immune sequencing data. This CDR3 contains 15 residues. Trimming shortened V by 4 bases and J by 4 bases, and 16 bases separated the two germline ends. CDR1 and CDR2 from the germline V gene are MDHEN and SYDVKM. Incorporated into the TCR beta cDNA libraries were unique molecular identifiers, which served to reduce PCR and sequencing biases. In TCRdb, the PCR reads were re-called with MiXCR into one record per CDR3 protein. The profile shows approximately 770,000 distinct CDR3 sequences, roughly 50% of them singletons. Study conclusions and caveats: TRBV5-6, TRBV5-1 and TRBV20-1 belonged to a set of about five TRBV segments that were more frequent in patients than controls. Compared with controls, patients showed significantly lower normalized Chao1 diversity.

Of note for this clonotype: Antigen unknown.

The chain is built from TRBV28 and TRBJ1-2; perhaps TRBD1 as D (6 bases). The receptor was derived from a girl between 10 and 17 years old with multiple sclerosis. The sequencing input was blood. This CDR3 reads CASSSQGRIVYGYTF. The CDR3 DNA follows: TGTGCCAGCAGTTCACAGGGAAGGATTGTCTATGGCTACACCTTC.